A single sample is the source of the 13 T cell receptor beta chains below, sequenced in a study of T cell responses to AZD1222 COVID-19 vaccine. Data came from immunoSEQ multiplex PCR; TCRdb stores just in-frame clones and leaves some out. The table shows around 94,000 clones, with 70% to 90% occurring only once. The material was peripheral blood, obtained on day 0 of AZD1222 vaccination. The receptors come from an adult in good health.

The rearrangement uses TRBV3-1 (or the pseudogene TRBV3-2) and TRBJ2-7; 8 bases are a match to TRBD1. The CDR3 length is 15 residues. Trimming cost V 0 bases and J 3 bases; bases outside gene matches: 4. Germline V gives CDR1 LGHDT, CDR2 YNNKEL (reference sequence). The chain's CDR3 is CASSQEGQVLYEQYF. The CDR3 DNA follows: TGTGCCAGCAGCCAAGAGGGACAGGTCCTCTACGAGCAGTACTTC.

Regarding this clone: The identical CDR3 is also encoded by other nucleotide sequences in the sample. The CDR3 is CASSIDRDQPQHF. The CDR3 DNA reads as TGTGCCAGTAGTATCGACAGGGACCAGCCCCAGCATTTT. J is TRBJ1-5 and V is TRBV19; TRBD1 matches 7 bases. Germline V gene sequence: CDR1 LNHDA, CDR2 SQIVND (reference sequence). Trimming at V came to 3 bases and at J to 7 bases, leaving 3 bases not matched to a gene. This CDR3 comprises 13 residues.

The chain carries TRBV6-5 and TRBJ1-1, with 7 bases identical to TRBD1. The germline gives CDR1 MNHEY, CDR2 SVGAGI. V lost 6 bases, J lost 3 bases, and 4 bases stayed unmatched. The CDR3 is made up of 13 amino acids. CDR3 DNA: TGTGCCAGCAGACAGGGGAAGGACACTGAAGCTTTCTTT. Its translation is CASRQGKDTEAFF.

Here the CDR3 DNA reads TGTGCCAGCAGCGCTCAACTTAACACTGAAGCTTTCTTT. It translates to CASSAQLNTEAFF. This chain uses TRBV12-3 or TRBV12-4 with TRBJ1-1; D is uncertain. The CDR3 runs 13 residues. Trimming left V 6 bases short and J 2 bases short, with 10 bases between.

V usage is TRBV7-3 and J usage is TRBJ2-7; maybe TRBD1 (5 bases). The germline gives CDR1 SGHTA, CDR2 FQGTGA. CDR3 length: 15 amino acids. The V end was cut by 0 bases, the J end by 4 bases, with 13 bases between. CDR3 region: CASSLTDGREYEQYF. The DNA for the CDR3 is TGTGCCAGCAGCTTAACGGATGGCAGGGAATACGAGCAGTACTTC.

V and J are TRBV3-1 (or the pseudogene TRBV3-2) and TRBJ1-1; D is perhaps TRBD1 (5 bases). Germline CDR1 LGHDT, CDR2 YNNKEL (reference sequence). The ends were cut back, 0 bases at V and 8 bases at J, with 10 bases in the middle. This CDR3 is 13 amino acids long. CDR3 residues: CASSQDRAGEAFF. The CDR3 bases are TGTGCCAGCAGCCAAGACAGGGCGGGGGAAGCTTTCTTT.

This clone was seen a few times. The chain is built from TRBV3-1 (or the pseudogene TRBV3-2) and TRBJ1-5, with D unresolved. The germline V gene has CDR1 LGHDT and CDR2 YNNKEL (reference sequence). V lost 4 bases and J 3 bases, leaving 7 bases between the germline ends. The CDR3 totals 13 residues. This chain's CDR3 is CASSPDFNQPQHF. The DNA for the CDR3 is TGTGCCAGCAGCCCGGACTTCAATCAGCCCCAGCATTTT.

The count of this clone is one. The genes are TRBV15 and TRBJ2-3; D may match TRBD1 or TRBD2 (5 bases each). Trimming left V 0 bases short and J 2 bases short, with 12 bases between. The CDR3 contains 16 residues. From germline, CDR1 is LNHNV and CDR2 YYDKDF (reference sequence). The CDR3 here is CATSRDLRGSTDTQYF. The CDR3 nucleotides read TGTGCCACCAGCAGAGATCTCCGGGGCTCCACAGATACGCAGTATTTT.

For the CDR3, the DNA is TGCGCCAGCAGCTTTAACCTACCGGGGTCCGAGCAGTACTTC. It encodes CASSFNLPGSEQYF. This chain connects TRBV5-1 to TRBJ2-7, with TRBD2 as a possible D gene (5 bases). V shed 2 bases and J shed 6 bases, with 15 bases lying between them. CDR1 and CDR2 from the germline V gene are SGHRS and YFSETQ. The CDR3 length is 14 residues. Together with reference TRBV5-1 and TRBJ2-7, the CDR3 gives the full variable domain: KAGVTQTPRYLIKTRGQQVTLSCSPISGHRSVSWYQQTPGQGLQFLFEYFSETQRNKGNFPGRFSGRQFSNSRSEMNVSTLELGDSALYLCASSFNLPGSEQYFGPGTRLTVT.

The rearrangement links TRBV6-5 to TRBJ2-3; 7 positions agree with TRBD2. There are 15 residues in the CDR3. V lost 7 bases to trimming and J lost 5 bases; unmatched junction nucleotides: 12. In germline, CDR1 is MNHEY, CDR2 SVGAGI. This CDR3 is CASIKRGVEVDTQYF. CDR3 nucleotide sequence: TGTGCCAGCATAAAACGGGGGGTAGAGGTAGATACGCAGTATTTT.

The rearrangement uses TRBV7-2 and TRBJ2-7; the D gene is possibly TRBD2 (5 bases). The CDR3 consists of 14 residues. The V end was cut by 5 bases, the J end by 1 base, with 12 bases between. The germline V gene has CDR1 SGHTA and CDR2 FQGNSA. DNA for the CDR3: TGTGCCAGCAGCCCTAAAACGGGGTCCTACGAGCAGTACTTC. Protein: CASSPKTGSYEQYF.

This sequence joins TRBV28 and TRBJ1-1; unclear D gene. The germline V gene encodes CDR1 MDHEN and CDR2 SYDVKM. Trimming stripped 5 bases from V and 0 bases from J, with 13 bases between. This CDR3 comprises 15 residues. Here the CDR3 reads CASSIAPDLNTEAFF. As DNA, the CDR3 is TGTGCCAGCAGTATCGCACCCGACCTGAACACTGAAGCTTTCTTT. Filled out from reference TRBV28 and TRBJ1-1, the complete variable domain reads DVKVTQSSRYLVKRTGEKVFLECVQDMDHENMFWYRQDPGLGLRLIYFSYDVKMKEKGDIPEGYSVSREKKERFSLILESASTNQTSMYLCASSIAPDLNTEAFFGQGTRLTVV.

The V gene is TRBV28, the J gene TRBJ2-1, with a tentative D call TRBD2 (6 bases). This CDR3 has 13 residues. The ends were cut back, 10 bases at V and 2 bases at J, with 12 bases in the middle. Germline loops: CDR1 MDHEN, CDR2 SYDVKM. The CDR3 DNA reads TGTGCCACCCTGACTAGGCCCTACAATGAGCAGTTCTTC. It translates to CATLTRPYNEQFF.